This paragraph covers one T cell receptor (beta chain) sequence. Its specificity is unknown. The PCR ran on 60 Vbeta and 13 Jbeta primers. The protocol was immunoSEQ multiplex PCR, while the TCRdb copy is restricted to in-frame clones and leaves out a portion. This sample has about 170,000 clones, with around 85% found just once. The entry originates in a study of cytomegalovirus exposure and HLA in healthy donors. The study, taken as a whole, reports: TCR beta chains numbering 164 were designated cytomegalovirus-associated. A previous analysis found most TCR beta V segments productive roughly 87% or roughly 30% of the time.

This CDR3 spans 15 amino acids. CDR1 SGHNT and CDR2 YYREEE come from the germline V gene (reference sequence). V dropped 0 bases and J dropped 8 bases, with 15 bases sitting between them. Specimen: PBMCs. This TCR was sampled from a boy aged 2 to 10 in good health and CMV-seronegative. J is TRBJ2-1 and V is TRBV5-4; D might be TRBD1 (5 bases). The CDR3 sequence is CASSLGGQGRDEQFF. The CDR3 DNA sequence: TGTGCCAGCAGCTTGGGGGGTCAGGGTAGGGATGAGCAGTTCTTC.